Below are 11 T cell receptor beta chains sequenced from a single sample in a study of T cell changes during pregnancy in multiple sclerosis. Profiling relied on immunoSEQ multiplex PCR, and the TCRdb table lists in-frame clones only, not all of them. Of about 80,000 clones in the sample, just over 90% were seen once. This sample comprised peripheral blood, obtained before pregnancy. These TCRs come from a female donor with multiple sclerosis, enrolled in a pregnancy study.

The chain carries TRBV5-1 and TRBJ2-7, with 11 nucleotides matching TRBD2. This CDR3 has 18 amino acids. Losses at the gene ends were 2 bases for V and 3 bases for J; bases not matched to a gene: 13. Looked up from germline, CDR1 is SGHRS and CDR2 is YFSETQ. CDR3: CASSFLVPRGTSGYEQYF. DNA for the CDR3: TGCGCCAGCAGCTTCCTCGTGCCCCGGGGGACTAGCGGCTACGAGCAGTACTTC.

The genes are TRBV2 and TRBJ2-7; a possible D gene is TRBD2 (5 bases). This CDR3 contains 11 residues. The V and J ends lost 6 bases and 3 bases respectively, with 6 bases between them. Germline V gene data show CDR1 as SNHLY and CDR2 as FYNNEI. CDR3 sequence: CASRSGYEQYF. CDR3 nucleotides: TGTGCCAGCAGAAGCGGCTACGAGCAGTACTTC.

The J gene is TRBJ2-2, the V gene TRBV6-1; the match to TRBD1 covers 9 bases. Germline CDR1 and CDR2: MNHNS and SASEGT. J lost 6 bases, V lost 6 bases, and 5 bases had no gene match. This CDR3 is built from 14 residues. The CDR3 is CASSIQGAAGELFF. In DNA form, the CDR3 reads TGTGCCAGCAGCATACAGGGGGCAGCCGGGGAGCTGTTTTTT.

The rearrangement joins TRBV19 to TRBJ1-2; D ambiguous. Trimming took off 6 bases at V and 7 bases at J, with 9 bases between the two ends. This CDR3 is built from 11 residues. Looked up from germline, CDR1 is LNHDA and CDR2 is SQIVND (reference sequence). The CDR3: CASRRIGGYTF. DNA of the CDR3: TGTGCCAGTAGGAGGATCGGTGGCTACACCTTC.

The chain carries TRBV27 and TRBJ2-7, with 10 bases aligning to TRBD2. The CDR3 contains 14 residues. Germline V gives CDR1 MNHEY, CDR2 SMNVEV (reference sequence). J was trimmed by 1 base and V by 5 bases; bases with no gene match: 2. The CDR3, as DNA: TGTGCCAGCAGTGTAGCGGGAGGATCCTACGAGCAGTACTTC. This sequence encodes CASSVAGGSYEQYF.

This sequence joins TRBV7-9 and TRBJ1-1; 10 nucleotides line up with TRBD1. Germline V gene lookup returns CDR1 SEHNR and CDR2 FQNEAQ (reference sequence). The CDR3 has 16 amino acids. With V trimmed by 6 bases and J by 5 bases, 12 bases remained unmatched. The CDR3 region is CASRRPGQGPSTEAFF. The CDR3 DNA sequence: TGTGCCAGCAGGCGACCGGGACAGGGGCCCAGTACTGAAGCTTTCTTT.

The gene calls are TRBV14 and TRBJ2-7, with 7 nucleotides matching TRBD1. With V trimmed by 5 bases and J by 3 bases, 10 bases remained unmatched. Germline CDR1 reads SGHDN; CDR2 reads FVKESK. The CDR3 is 15 amino acids. The CDR3 sequence: CASSGEKNRGYEQYF. As DNA, the CDR3 is TGTGCCAGCAGCGGGGAAAAAAACAGGGGCTACGAGCAGTACTTC. Using reference TRBV14 and TRBJ2-7 for the parts outside the CDR3, the full variable domain is EAGVTQFPSHSVIEKGQTVTLRCDPISGHDNLYWYRRVMGKEIKFLLHFVKESKQDESGMPNNRFLAERTGGTYSTLKVQPAELEDSGVYFCASSGEKNRGYEQYFGPGTRLTVT.

Worth noting for this clone: A junction boundary mismatches the germline segment, possibly from a read error. The chain is built from TRBV7-7 and TRBJ2-5, with TRBD2 matching over 13 bases. The CDR3 is made up of 17 amino acids. CDR1 SSHAT and CDR2 FNYEAQ come from the germline V gene (reference sequence). The CDR3 region is CASSSRLAGGPEETQYF. The CDR3 coding sequence is TGTGCTAGCAGCTCTCGACTAGCGGGAGGCCCGGAAGAGACCCAGTACTTC.

This clone came up a few times. The chain combines TRBV15 with TRBJ2-2; weak D call: TRBD2 (6 bases). The CDR3 consists of 18 residues. Germline CDR1 is LNHNV and CDR2 is YYDKDF (reference sequence). V was pared by 0 bases and J by 7 bases, with 21 bases between. The CDR3 loop reads CATSRELGLTSRGGELFF. The CDR3 DNA follows: TGTGCCACCAGCAGAGAGTTAGGATTGACTAGTCGAGGCGGGGAGCTGTTTTTT.

This clone is deemed medium-sized. CDR3 DNA: TGTGCCAGCAGTGATTATCAAGAGACCCAGTACTTC. Its translation is CASSDYQETQYF. The V call is TRBV2, the J call TRBJ2-5; D ambiguous. In germline, CDR1 is SNHLY, CDR2 FYNNEI. The CDR3 contains 12 residues. The germline V and J ends were trimmed by 3 bases and 2 bases, with 4 bases remaining between them.

This clone has a handful of counts. The CDR3 sequence is CAWAKNTEAFF. In DNA form, the CDR3 reads TGTGCCTGGGCGAAGAACACTGAAGCTTTCTTT. The chain recombines TRBV30 with TRBJ1-1; D call uncertain. The CDR3 consists of 11 residues. CDR1 is GTSNPN, CDR2 SVGIG, per germline (reference sequence). Trimming removed 5 bases at V and 1 base at J, with 5 bases between.